Below are 11 T cell receptor beta chains sequenced from a single sample in a study of cytomegalovirus exposure and HLA in healthy donors. PCR used 60 Vbeta primers and 13 Jbeta primers. Clones were sequenced by immunoSEQ multiplex PCR, and TCRdb holds only the in-frame ones, with some missing. The table includes around 92,000 clones, under 85% detected once. The specimen sequenced was PBMCs. The receptors here all came from a female donor in good health and CMV-seropositive.

The chain recombines TRBV30 with TRBJ2-7; 8 positions agree with TRBD2. Germline V lookup: CDR1 GTSNPN, CDR2 SVGIG (reference sequence). J was trimmed by 2 bases and V by 3 bases; bases with no gene match: 6. The CDR3 is 14 amino acids. The CDR3 spells CAWRAPLAAYEQYF. The CDR3 nucleotides read TGTGCCTGGAGGGCCCCACTAGCGGCCTACGAGCAGTACTTC.

The chain employs TRBV7-2 and TRBJ1-6; 8 bases agree with TRBD1. This CDR3 region has 18 residues. The germline CDR1 and CDR2 sequences are SGHTA and FQGNSA. J lost 1 base, V lost 3 bases, and 8 bases had no gene match. As DNA, the CDR3 is TGTGCCAGCAGCTTTCGCAGGGGGCGGAGATCCTATAATTCACCCCTCCACTTT. Amino acid sequence: CASSFRRGRRSYNSPLHF.

The J gene is TRBJ1-5, the V gene TRBV2, with TRBD1 matching 9 bases. The germline gives CDR1 SNHLY, CDR2 FYNNEI. CDR3 length: 15 amino acids. V dropped 4 bases and J dropped 5; count of bases not matched to a gene: 6. CDR3 bases: TGTGCCAGCAGTGCTGGGACAGGGTTTTATCAGCCCCAGCATTTT. Protein sequence: CASSAGTGFYQPQHF.

V and J are TRBV6-1 and TRBJ1-5; perhaps TRBD1 as D (6 bases). The CDR3 contains 19 residues. CDR1 is MNHNS, CDR2 SASEGT, per germline. V shed 3 bases and J shed 4 bases, with 25 bases lying between them. The CDR3 spells CASSEGASFAALFNQPQHF. DNA of the CDR3: TGTGCCAGCAGTGAGGGGGCCTCCTTCGCAGCTTTGTTTAATCAGCCCCAGCATTTT.

This clone has just one count. This chain's CDR3 is CASSLGTGASSYEQYF. The CDR3 coding sequence is TGCGCCAGCAGCTTGGGAACAGGAGCAAGCTCCTACGAGCAGTACTTC. This chain joins TRBV5-1 and TRBJ2-7, with a possible D match to TRBD1 (5 bases). The CDR3 has 16 amino acids. From germline, CDR1 is SGHRS and CDR2 YFSETQ. V was trimmed by 0 bases and J by 0 bases, leaving 13 bases between them.

J is TRBJ1-5 and V is TRBV19; TRBD1 matches at 7 bases. This CDR3 spans 16 amino acids. Germline V gene data show CDR1 as LNHDA and CDR2 as SQIVND (reference sequence). Trimming at V came to 6 bases and at J to 0 bases, leaving 8 bases not matched to a gene. CDR3 residues: CASSRDSPYSNQPQHF. CDR3 DNA: TGTGCCAGTAGCCGGGACAGCCCCTATAGCAATCAGCCCCAGCATTTT.

This chain uses TRBV6-6 with TRBJ1-1; D is unclear. CDR3 length equals 13 residues. Germline assignment: CDR1 MNHNY and CDR2 SVGAGI (reference sequence). The V and J ends lost 2 bases and 12 bases respectively, with 16 bases between them. The CDR3 DNA is TGTGCCAGCAGTTACACACCAGGCACCGAATCTTTCTTT. It yields the protein CASSYTPGTESFF.

The chain combines TRBV27 with TRBJ2-7; 7 bases align to TRBD1. The CDR3 has 14 residues. Germline V lookup: CDR1 MNHEY, CDR2 SMNVEV (reference sequence). V was clipped by 6 bases and J by 3 bases; unmatched bases: 8. In DNA form, the CDR3 reads TGTGCCAGCAGCCCAGGGGGTTATGGCTACGAGCAGTACTTC. Protein product: CASSPGGYGYEQYF.

The chain combines TRBV2 with TRBJ2-1, with D possibly matching TRBD2 (7 bases). Germline loops: CDR1 SNHLY, CDR2 FYNNEI. V was clipped by 1 base and J by 9 bases, with 25 bases between them. The CDR3 contains 18 residues. In nucleotides, the CDR3 is TGTGCCAGCAGTGAAGATTGGGGGGGCGCCCAGACGGAAGTTGAGCAGTTCTTC. Translating it yields CASSEDWGGAQTEVEQFF.

The chain combines TRBV6-1 with TRBJ1-3, with D possibly TRBD1 on 6 matching bases. CDR1 MNHNS and CDR2 SASEGT come from the germline V gene. Trimming left V 4 bases short and J 2 bases short, with 6 bases between. CDR3 length: 13 amino acids. CDR3 nucleotide sequence: TGTGCCAGCAGTGGGACAGCTGGAAACACCATATATTTT. This encodes CASSGTAGNTIYF.

The rearrangement joins TRBV28 to TRBJ2-3, with 9 bases lining up with TRBD2. The CDR3 runs 16 residues. V shed 3 bases, J shed 4 bases, and the junction held 8 bases outside the gene matches. Per the germline V gene, CDR1 is MDHEN and CDR2 is SYDVKM. CDR3 residues: CASSFSGGRGSDTQYF. DNA for the CDR3: TGTGCCAGCAGTTTTTCCGGCGGGAGGGGGTCAGATACGCAGTATTTT.